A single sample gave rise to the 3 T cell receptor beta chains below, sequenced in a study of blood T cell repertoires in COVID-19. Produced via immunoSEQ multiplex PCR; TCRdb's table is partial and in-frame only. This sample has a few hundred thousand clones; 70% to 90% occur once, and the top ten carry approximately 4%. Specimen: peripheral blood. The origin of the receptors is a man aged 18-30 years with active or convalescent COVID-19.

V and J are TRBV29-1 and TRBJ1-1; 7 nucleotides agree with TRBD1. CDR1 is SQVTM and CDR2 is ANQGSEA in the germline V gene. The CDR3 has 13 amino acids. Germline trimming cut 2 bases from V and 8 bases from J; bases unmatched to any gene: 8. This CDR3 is CSVERTGAREAFF. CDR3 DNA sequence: TGCAGCGTTGAAAGAACAGGGGCCAGAGAAGCTTTCTTT.

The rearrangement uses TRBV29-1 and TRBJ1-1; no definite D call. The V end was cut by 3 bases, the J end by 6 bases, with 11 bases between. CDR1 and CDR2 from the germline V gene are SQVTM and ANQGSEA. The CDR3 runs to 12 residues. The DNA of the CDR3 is TGCAGCGTTGACGGGTTCGGAGCTGAAGCTTTCTTT. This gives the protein CSVDGFGAEAFF.

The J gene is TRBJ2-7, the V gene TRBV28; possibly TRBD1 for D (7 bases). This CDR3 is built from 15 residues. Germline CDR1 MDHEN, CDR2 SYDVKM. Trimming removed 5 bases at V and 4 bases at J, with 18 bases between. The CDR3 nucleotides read TGTGCCAGCAGTCCACTTTCCAGGGGGGTTTACGAGCAGTACTTC. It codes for CASSPLSRGVYEQYF.